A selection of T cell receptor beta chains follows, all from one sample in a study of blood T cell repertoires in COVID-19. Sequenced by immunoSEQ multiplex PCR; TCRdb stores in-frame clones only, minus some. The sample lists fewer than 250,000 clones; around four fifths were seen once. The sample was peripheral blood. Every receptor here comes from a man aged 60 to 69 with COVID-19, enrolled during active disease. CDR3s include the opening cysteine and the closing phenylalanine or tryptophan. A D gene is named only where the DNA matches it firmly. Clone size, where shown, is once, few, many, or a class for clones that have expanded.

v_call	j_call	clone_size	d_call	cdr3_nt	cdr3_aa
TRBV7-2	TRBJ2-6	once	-	TGTGCCAGCAGCTACAGGGATACTGGGGCCAACGTCCTGACTTTC	CASSYRDTGANVLTF
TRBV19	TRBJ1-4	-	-	TGTGCCAGTAGTATAGATCCGTACTTTAATGAAAAACTGTTTTTT	CASSIDPYFNEKLFF
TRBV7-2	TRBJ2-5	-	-	TGTGCCAGCAGCTTATCCGGGGGAGAGACCCAGTACTTC	CASSLSGGETQYF
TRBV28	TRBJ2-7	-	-	TGTGCCAGCAGTTTCGGTGGTACGGGGTCCTACGAGCAGTACTTC	CASSFGGTGSYEQYF
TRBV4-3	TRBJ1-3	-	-	TGCGCCAGCAGCCTAGCCGGGGTCTCTGGAAACACCATATATTTT	CASSLAGVSGNTIYF
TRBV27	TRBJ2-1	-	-	TGTGCCAGCAGTTTGGAGGGTGGGTCCTACAATGAGCAGTTCTTC	CASSLEGGSYNEQFF
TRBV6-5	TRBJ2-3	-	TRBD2	TGTGCCAGCAGGTCACTAGCGGCTAGCACAGATACGCAGTATTTT	CASRSLAASTDTQYF
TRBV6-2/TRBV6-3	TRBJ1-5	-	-	TGTGCCAGCAGTTATGCCCCTCCAGGGGACGCGGGTCAGCCCCAGCATTTT	CASSYAPPGDAGQPQHF
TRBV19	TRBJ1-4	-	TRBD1	TGTGCCAGTAGTACAAACCGGGACAGGGTGTCGAAACTGTTTTTT	CASSTNRDRVSKLFF
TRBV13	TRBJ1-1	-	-	TGTGCCAGCAGCTTAGGCCTGGGGGGCACTGAAGCTTTCTTT	CASSLGLGGTEAFF
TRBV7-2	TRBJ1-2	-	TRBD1	TGTGCCAGCAGCACCCGGGACAGGGGTCGGGGCTACACCTTC	CASSTRDRGRGYTF
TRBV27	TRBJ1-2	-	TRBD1	TGTGCCAGCAGTCCGGAGGACAGGGGGCGTCTAAACTATGGCTACACCTTC	CASSPEDRGRLNYGYTF
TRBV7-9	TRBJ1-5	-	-	TGTGCCAGCAGCTTAGACGGTAATAGCAATCAGCCCCAGCATTTT	CASSLDGNSNQPQHF
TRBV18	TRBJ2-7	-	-	TGTGCCAGCTCACCTACGCGGGGCTACGAGCAGTACTTC	CASSPTRGYEQYF
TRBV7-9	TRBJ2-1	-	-	TGTGCCAGCAGCCCCGGGGAGGAGCAGTTCTTC	CASSPGEEQFF
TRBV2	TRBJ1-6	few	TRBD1	TGTGCCAGCACCAACCTGAGGACAGGAAATTCACCCCTCCACTTT	CASTNLRTGNSPLHF
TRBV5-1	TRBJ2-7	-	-	TGCGCCAGCAGCGAGATTGCGGGGGCGGGTTACGAGCAGTACTTC	CASSEIAGAGYEQYF
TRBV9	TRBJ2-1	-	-	TGTGCCAGCAGCTCTGGCTATCGGGACTACAATGAGCAGTTCTTC	CASSSGYRDYNEQFF
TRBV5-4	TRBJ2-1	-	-	TGTGCCAGCACTCACAGGCGGACAACTTATAATGAGCAGTTCTTC	CASTHRRTTYNEQFF
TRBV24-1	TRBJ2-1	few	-	TGTGCCACCAGTGAGTCGACACCGCCTGAGCAGTTCTTC	CATSESTPPEQFF
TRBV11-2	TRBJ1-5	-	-	TGTGCCAGCAGCTTAGAATACAGGGCCAATCAGCCCCAGCATTTT	CASSLEYRANQPQHF
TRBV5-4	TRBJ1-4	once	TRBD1	TGTGCCAGCAGCTGGAGACAGGGCCCCGCAACTAATGAAAAACTGTTTTTT	CASSWRQGPATNEKLFF
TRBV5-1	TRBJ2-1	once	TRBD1	TGCGCCAGCAGCTTCGGACAGGGACCCTACAATGAGCAGTTCTTC	CASSFGQGPYNEQFF
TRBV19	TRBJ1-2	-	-	TGTGCCAGTAGTATGACAGGTCCGGGCTACACCTTC	CASSMTGPGYTF
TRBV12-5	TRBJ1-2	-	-	TGTGCTAGTGGTTTCACCGGGGAGTATGGCTACACCTTC	CASGFTGEYGYTF
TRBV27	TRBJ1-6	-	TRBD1	TGTGCCAGCAGTTCGGGACAGAAGGATAATTCACCCCTCCACTTT	CASSSGQKDNSPLHF
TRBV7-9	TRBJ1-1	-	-	TGTGCCAGCAGCTTAGAGGGGCAAAGTGAAGCTTTCTTT	CASSLEGQSEAFF
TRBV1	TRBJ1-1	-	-	TGCACCAGCAGCCAAACCGGGGAGGAAGCTTTCTTT	CTSSQTGEEAFF
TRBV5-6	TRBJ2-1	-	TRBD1	TGTGCCAGCAGCTTACAGGGGGCTTACGAGCAGTTCTTC	CASSLQGAYEQFF
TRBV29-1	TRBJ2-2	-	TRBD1	TGCAGCGCCAAAGTAGGGACAGCTAACACCGGGGAGCTGTTTTTT	CSAKVGTANTGELFF
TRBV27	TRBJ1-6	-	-	TGTGCCAGCAGTTCAAAGGGGGTTACCTATAATTCACCCCTCCACTTT	CASSSKGVTYNSPLHF
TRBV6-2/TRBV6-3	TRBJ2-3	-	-	TGTGCCAGCAGTTACTCGAGCAGCACAGATACGCAGTATTTT	CASSYSSSTDTQYF
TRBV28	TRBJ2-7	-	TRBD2	TGTGCCAGCAGTTTCATCCCGGGACTAGCGGGAGGGACACTCTACGAGCAGTACTTC	CASSFIPGLAGGTLYEQYF
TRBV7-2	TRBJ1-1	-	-	TGTGCCAGCAGCTTAGTTCGGGGGAACACTGAAGCTTTCTTT	CASSLVRGNTEAFF
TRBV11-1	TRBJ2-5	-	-	TGTGCCAGCAGCTTAGACAGGGTAGAAGAGACCCAGTACTTC	CASSLDRVEETQYF
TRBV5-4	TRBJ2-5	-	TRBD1	TGTGCCAGCAGCGCAACAGGGGCACAAGAGACCCAGTACTTC	CASSATGAQETQYF
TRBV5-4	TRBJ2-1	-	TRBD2	TGTGCCAGCAGCTTGGGGCGGGAGAGGGATGAGCAGTTCTTC	CASSLGRERDEQFF
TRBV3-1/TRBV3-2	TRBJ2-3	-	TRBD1	TGTGCCAGCAGCGACCGACAGGGGGCTACAGATACGCAGTATTTT	CASSDRQGATDTQYF
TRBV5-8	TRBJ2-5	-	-	TGTGCCAGCAGCTTGATCAGAGAGACCCAGTACTTC	CASSLIRETQYF
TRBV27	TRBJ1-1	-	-	TGTGCCAGCAGTTTATCCACACCCGCCACCTTGAACACTGAAGCTTTCTTT	CASSLSTPATLNTEAFF
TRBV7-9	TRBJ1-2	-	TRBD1	TGTGCCAGCAGCTCGGGACAGGGGGCTAGCAAGATTAACTATGGCTACACCTTC	CASSSGQGASKINYGYTF
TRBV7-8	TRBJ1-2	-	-	TGTGCCAGCAGCCCAAGGGCGGGGGGCGGAGGCGGCTACACCTTC	CASSPRAGGGGGYTF